This T cell receptor (beta chain) was observed in a study of OX40 agonist ivuxolimab in advanced cancers. The repertoire was sequenced with immunoSEQ multiplex PCR; TCRdb's copy has only in-frame clones and lacks some. The repertoire holds about 80,000 clones, with about 86% as singletons. V gave up 8 bases and J gave up 5 bases, with 16 bases separating them. Germline values: CDR1 SNHLY, CDR2 FYNNEI. The CDR3 is 13 amino acids. On this clone: Its matching antigen is unknown.

Notes on the study in general: Some of the nonresponding patients also showed low levels of normalized T-cell clonal expansion.

The chain has TRBV2 and TRBJ2-7, with D possibly being TRBD1 (6 bases). This TCR was recovered from an adult with an advanced solid tumor such as melanoma, head and neck, liver or kidney cancer. The input for sequencing was CD4+ or CD8+ T cells sorted from blood, taken in a trial of the OX40 agonist ivuxolimab. CDR3 nucleotide sequence: TGTGCCAGCTTCAAGTCCAGGGGTGACGAGCAGTACTTC. This gives the protein CASFKSRGDEQYF.